This T cell receptor beta chain stems from a study of control samples from healthy donors and cancer patients. Clones were read by immunoSEQ multiplex PCR, and TCRdb kept only the in-frame ones, dropping some. The sample holds tens of thousands of clones, 88% seen once. The CDR3 covers 15 residues. J gave up 5 bases and V 5 bases, and 10 bases lay outside the gene matches. Germline V gene lookup returns CDR1 SGHRS and CDR2 YFSETQ. V is TRBV5-1 and J is TRBJ2-7, with 10 bases lining up with TRBD2. The TCR originated in a woman aged 70-85 years in good health. Sequenced sample: blood. Here the CDR3 DNA reads TGCGCCAGCAGACGAAGCGGGAGGGCCATCCACGAGCAGTACTTC. It codes for CASRRSGRAIHEQYF. Variable domain in full (rest from reference TRBV5-1 and TRBJ2-7): KAGVTQTPRYLIKTRGQQVTLSCSPISGHRSVSWYQQTPGQGLQFLFEYFSETQRNKGNFPGRFSGRQFSNSRSEMNVSTLELGDSALYLCASRRSGRAIHEQYFGPGTRLTVT.